This TCR beta chain was identified in a study of T cell responses to AZD1222 COVID-19 vaccine. Germline V lookup: CDR1 SGDLS, CDR2 YYNGEE. The CDR3 loop spans 14 amino acids. V shed 4 bases and J 6 bases; nucleotides not matched to a gene: 7. Assay used: immunoSEQ multiplex PCR; TCRdb lists only in-frame clones, some missing. The table has around 95,000 clones, around 87% seen once. This TCR was recovered from an adult in good health. The rearrangement uses TRBV9 and TRBJ2-1; 7 bases map to TRBD2. The specimen comprised peripheral blood, sampled on day 0 of MenACWY control vaccination. CDR3 protein: CASSPGRASNEQFF. CDR3 DNA sequence: TGTGCCAGCAGCCCTGGGAGGGCCTCCAATGAGCAGTTCTTC.